This is a list of T cell receptor beta chains from one sample in a study of CD8 T cells in Susac syndrome. TCRdb recomputed calls from the immunoSEQ multiplex PCR reads with MiXCR, one row per CDR3 protein. The table shows 150,000 to 200,000 distinct CDR3 sequences, with 90% to 95% occurring only once. Input material: CD4+ T cells from PBMCs. The source of these receptors is a human donor in good health. CDR3s include the opening cysteine and the closing phenylalanine or tryptophan. The D gene is left open where the match is weak. Rows may omit the clone size; those that give it use once, few, many or a size class.

.	13	.	TRBV9	TRBJ1-2	TGTGCCAGCAGCGTCGGCGGATACTATGGCTACACCTTC	CASSVGGYYGYTF
.	13	.	TRBV12-3/TRBV12-4	TRBJ1-6	TGTGCCAGCAAGGGCAGCACAAATTCACCCCTCCACTTT	CASKGSTNSPLHF
.	12	TRBD1	TRBV20-1	TRBJ2-1	TGCAGTGCTAGAGGGACAGGGATCGAGCAGTTCTTC	CSARGTGIEQFF
.	14	TRBD1	TRBV3-1	TRBJ2-7	TGTGCCAGCAGCCAATCTGGACAGGCCTACGAGCAGTACTTC	CASSQSGQAYEQYF
few	11	.	TRBV4-2	TRBJ2-7	TGTGCCAGCAGTAACAGCCGCGAGCAGTACTTC	CASSNSREQYF
once	17	TRBD2	TRBV5-1	TRBJ2-1	TGCGCCAGCAGCCCGCGGACTAGCGGGGGGAGTAGCAATGAGCAGTTCTTC	CASSPRTSGGSSNEQFF
.	15	TRBD2	TRBV9	TRBJ2-3	TGTGCCAGCAGCGGGACTAGCGGGGGGGCGAATACGCAGTATTTT	CASSGTSGGANTQYF
.	12	.	TRBV7-9	TRBJ2-5	TGTGCCAGCAGCTTACCGGGACACCCTCCCCACTTC	CASSLPGHPPHF
once	11	.	TRBV20-1	TRBJ2-7	TGCAGTGCTGGCCGAGGTTACGAGCAGTACTTC	CSAGRGYEQYF
.	16	.	TRBV9	TRBJ2-6	TGTGCCAGCAGCGTAGATTGGGGATATGGGGCCAACGTCCTGACTTTC	CASSVDWGYGANVLTF
.	13	.	TRBV24-1	TRBJ2-1	TGTGCCACCAGTGACTCGCCAAGGGATGAGCAGTTCTTC	CATSDSPRDEQFF
.	17	.	TRBV4-1	TRBJ2-6	TGCGCCAGCAGCCAAGGGCGACAGTCCTCTGGGGCCAACGTCCTGACTTTC	CASSQGRQSSGANVLTF
.	12	TRBD2	TRBV4-3	TRBJ2-1	TGCGCCAGCAGCCGGATAGCGGGGGAACAGTTCTTC	CASSRIAGEQFF
.	14	.	TRBV20-1	TRBJ1-2	TGCAGTCATCCTATGGGAGGGGGAATCGATGGCTACACCTTC	CSHPMGGGIDGYTF
once	16	.	TRBV18	TRBJ2-1	TGTGCCAGCTCACGAGACGGGGGCGCCGTGGGGAATGAGCAGTTCTTC	CASSRDGGAVGNEQFF
.	15	TRBD2	TRBV15	TRBJ2-1	TGTGCCACCCAGCTAGCGGGGGGGTACTACAATGAGCAGTTCTTC	CATQLAGGYYNEQFF
.	15	.	TRBV2	TRBJ2-7	TGTGCCAGTAGTGGCCAGCTAGCGCCCTACGACGAGCAGTACTTC	CASSGQLAPYDEQYF
.	13	TRBD1	TRBV9	TRBJ1-2	TGTGCCAGCAGCGATAGACAGGGGTTGGGCTACACCTTC	CASSDRQGLGYTF
.	14	TRBD2	TRBV5-1	TRBJ2-5	TGCGCCAGCAGCTCGGGGACTATCCAAGAGACCCAGTACTTC	CASSSGTIQETQYF
.	13	.	TRBV11-2	TRBJ1-1	TGTGCCAGCAGCTCCCAGGGACGCACTGAAGCTTTCTTT	CASSSQGRTEAFF
.	16	.	TRBV10-3	TRBJ2-2	TGTGCCATCAGTGAGGGGGATCAGGGGAACACCGGGGAGCTGTTTTTT	CAISEGDQGNTGELFF
.	11	.	TRBV12-3/TRBV12-4	TRBJ2-1	TGTGCCAGCAGTTTGGGAAAAGAGCAGTTCTTC	CASSLGKEQFF
once	14	.	TRBV7-9	TRBJ2-5	TGTGCCAGCAGCTTAGAGCTGGGGACGGAGACCCAGTACTTC	CASSLELGTETQYF
.	15	.	TRBV9	TRBJ1-1	TGTGCCAGCAGCGTAGACCCCAAGTGGGACACTGAAGCTTTCTTT	CASSVDPKWDTEAFF
.	16	TRBD2	TRBV27	TRBJ2-7	TGTGCCAGCAGTCCCACGGGACTAGCGGGTGACTACGAGCAGTACTTC	CASSPTGLAGDYEQYF
.	20	TRBD1	TRBV4-3	TRBJ2-1	TGCGCCAGCAGCCACGAAAAGACGGGTGGACAGGGAGTACAGAACAATGAGCAGTTCTTC	CASSHEKTGGQGVQNNEQFF
.	14	.	TRBV6-5	TRBJ2-7	TGTGCCAGCAGTTACTCGAGATCCGGGGATGAGCAGTACTTC	CASSYSRSGDEQYF
few	17	TRBD2	TRBV5-4	TRBJ2-5	TGTGCCAGCAGCCCGGGACTAGCGGGGGGCCCGGAAGAGACCCAGTACTTC	CASSPGLAGGPEETQYF
.	16	.	TRBV4-3	TRBJ1-1	TGCGCCAGCAGCCAAGCAGTATCGGGGAGGGACACTGAAGCTTTCTTT	CASSQAVSGRDTEAFF
.	17	.	TRBV29-1	TRBJ1-6	TGCAGCGTTGAAATAAGAGGGTGCAGGCCCTATAATTCACCCCTCCACTTT	CSVEIRGCRPYNSPLHF
once	16	TRBD1	TRBV25-1	TRBJ2-7	TGTGCCAGCAGTGACCCGGGACAGGGAGGTTTTGGCGAGCAGTACTTC	CASSDPGQGGFGEQYF
.	13	.	TRBV29-1	TRBJ2-5	TGCAGCGCCAAAGCTACGTCGCAAGAGACCCAGTACTTC	CSAKATSQETQYF